These T cell receptor beta chains were read from a single sample in a study of T cell changes during pregnancy in multiple sclerosis. Data came from immunoSEQ multiplex PCR; TCRdb stores just in-frame clones and leaves some out. This table holds roughly 100,000 clones, roughly 91% found once. Sample: peripheral blood, taken after pregnancy. These receptors originate from a female donor in good health, enrolled as a control in a pregnancy study. The CDR3 runs from the conserved cysteine through the conserved F or W. Each record gives: CDR3 protein, CDR3 DNA, clone size, D gene, J gene, V gene. A D gene is named only where the DNA matches it firmly. The listing skips clone size in some rows; elsewhere it reads once, few, many or a size class.

CDR3 protein: CASSPTAGTGWFF
CDR3 DNA: TGTGCCAGCAGCCCTACTGCCGGGACAGGGTGGTTCTTC
clone size: .
D gene: TRBD1
J gene: TRBJ2-1
V gene: TRBV7-8

CDR3 protein: CASSQEPNRVYDGYTF
CDR3 DNA: TGCGCCAGCAGCCAAGAACCCAATCGGGTCTATGACGGCTACACCTTC
clone size: .
D gene: .
J gene: TRBJ1-2
V gene: TRBV4-3

CDR3 protein: CASSSQRGRFGELFF
CDR3 DNA: TGTGCCAGCAGCTCTCAAAGGGGGCGCTTCGGGGAGCTGTTTTTT
clone size: .
D gene: TRBD1
J gene: TRBJ2-2
V gene: TRBV7-2

CDR3 protein: CASSPSGQGNYGYTF
CDR3 DNA: TGCGCCAGCAGCCCGTCCGGGCAGGGAAACTATGGCTACACCTTC
clone size: .
D gene: .
J gene: TRBJ1-2
V gene: TRBV5-1

CDR3 protein: CASSSDRGGNTIYF
CDR3 DNA: TGTGCCAGCAGTTCCGACAGGGGGGGAAACACCATATATTTT
clone size: once
D gene: TRBD1
J gene: TRBJ1-3
V gene: TRBV7-2

CDR3 protein: CSASVGETQYF
CDR3 DNA: TGCAGTGCTAGTGTCGGGGAGACCCAGTACTTC
clone size: .
D gene: .
J gene: TRBJ2-5
V gene: TRBV20-1

CDR3 protein: CASSIKSGGGYGYTF
CDR3 DNA: TGTGCCAGTAGTATAAAATCAGGGGGCGGCTATGGCTACACCTTC
clone size: few
D gene: TRBD1
J gene: TRBJ1-2
V gene: TRBV19

CDR3 protein: CASSEAGDYGYTF
CDR3 DNA: TGTGCCAGCAGTGAAGCCGGGGACTATGGCTACACCTTC
clone size: .
D gene: .
J gene: TRBJ1-2
V gene: TRBV6-1

CDR3 protein: CASSSPLPSSYNEQFF
CDR3 DNA: TGTGCCAGCAGCAGCCCACTACCGAGCTCCTACAATGAGCAGTTCTTC
clone size: .
D gene: .
J gene: TRBJ2-1
V gene: TRBV14

CDR3 protein: CASSYLGTGAGNTIYF
CDR3 DNA: TGTGCCAGCAGTTATTTGGGGACAGGGGCTGGAAACACCATATATTTT
clone size: .
D gene: TRBD1
J gene: TRBJ1-3
V gene: TRBV6-6

CDR3 protein: CASSPGDGYTF
CDR3 DNA: TGCGCCAGCTCCCCTGGAGATGGCTACACCTTC
clone size: .
D gene: .
J gene: TRBJ1-2
V gene: TRBV5-1

CDR3 protein: CASSADSYEQYF
CDR3 DNA: TGTGCCAGCAGCGCGGACAGCTACGAGCAGTACTTC
clone size: .
D gene: .
J gene: TRBJ2-7
V gene: TRBV2

CDR3 protein: CASSLGRPTEAFF
CDR3 DNA: TGTGCCAGCAGCTTGGGCAGGCCCACTGAAGCTTTCTTT
clone size: once
D gene: .
J gene: TRBJ1-1
V gene: TRBV5-8

CDR3 protein: CAISDSPGGAYEQYF
CDR3 DNA: TGTGCCATCAGTGATTCGCCTGGGGGCGCGTACGAGCAGTACTTC
clone size: .
D gene: .
J gene: TRBJ2-7
V gene: TRBV10-3

CDR3 protein: CASSVSSRGGGELFF
CDR3 DNA: TGTGCCAGCAGCGTATCAAGCCGGGGGGGCGGGGAGCTGTTTTTT
clone size: .
D gene: TRBD2
J gene: TRBJ2-2
V gene: TRBV9

CDR3 protein: CSGRDQETQYF
CDR3 DNA: TGCAGTGGGCGGGACCAAGAGACCCAGTACTTC
clone size: .
D gene: .
J gene: TRBJ2-5
V gene: TRBV20-1

CDR3 protein: CASSSQGVPRDEQYF
CDR3 DNA: TGTGCCAGCAGCTCGCAGGGGGTACCAAGGGACGAGCAGTACTTC
clone size: .
D gene: TRBD1
J gene: TRBJ2-7
V gene: TRBV7-8

CDR3 protein: CASSARGQGNSPLHF
CDR3 DNA: TGTGCCAGCAGCGCAAGAGGACAGGGGAATTCACCCCTCCACTTT
clone size: .
D gene: TRBD1
J gene: TRBJ1-6
V gene: TRBV9

CDR3 protein: CAWSFLSGANVLTF
CDR3 DNA: TGTGCCTGGAGCTTCCTCTCTGGGGCCAACGTCCTGACTTTC
clone size: .
D gene: .
J gene: TRBJ2-6
V gene: TRBV30

CDR3 protein: CASSQVRAGAGELFF
CDR3 DNA: TGCGCCAGCAGCCAAGTCAGGGCAGGGGCCGGGGAGCTGTTTTTT
clone size: .
D gene: .
J gene: TRBJ2-2
V gene: TRBV4-3

CDR3 protein: CASSRSGGATKNIQYF
CDR3 DNA: TGTGCCAGCAGTCGTAGCGGGGGGGCGACCAAAAACATTCAGTACTTC
clone size: .
D gene: TRBD2
J gene: TRBJ2-4
V gene: TRBV14

CDR3 protein: CARSLEASGQETQYF
CDR3 DNA: TGTGCCAGAAGCTTGGAGGCTAGCGGGCAAGAGACCCAGTACTTC
clone size: .
D gene: TRBD2
J gene: TRBJ2-5
V gene: TRBV5-3

CDR3 protein: CASSPNQVTGGYTF
CDR3 DNA: TGTGCCAGCAGCCCGAATCAGGTGACGGGGGGCTACACCTTC
clone size: .
D gene: .
J gene: TRBJ1-2
V gene: TRBV7-2

CDR3 protein: CASSPSTGGASESGYTF
CDR3 DNA: TGTGCCAGCAGCCCATCGACAGGGGGCGCGTCGGAGTCTGGCTACACCTTC
clone size: .
D gene: TRBD1
J gene: TRBJ1-2
V gene: TRBV7-9

CDR3 protein: CASSSDLAGGRNEQFF
CDR3 DNA: TGTGCCAGCAGCTCCGACCTGGCGGGGGGCCGGAATGAGCAGTTCTTC
clone size: once
D gene: TRBD2
J gene: TRBJ2-1
V gene: TRBV5-4

CDR3 protein: CASSEGVGLDYTF
CDR3 DNA: TGTGCCAGCAGCGAAGGGGTAGGCTTGGACTACACCTTC
clone size: once
D gene: .
J gene: TRBJ1-2
V gene: TRBV6-4

CDR3 protein: CASSLFQGMFF
CDR3 DNA: TGTGCCAGCAGTTTATTCCAGGGGATGTTCTTC
clone size: .
D gene: .
J gene: TRBJ2-1
V gene: TRBV28

CDR3 protein: CASGSDRGTEAFF
CDR3 DNA: TGCGCCAGCGGATCCGACAGGGGCACTGAAGCTTTCTTT
clone size: .
D gene: TRBD1
J gene: TRBJ1-1
V gene: TRBV5-1

CDR3 protein: CASSLADRNTGELFF
CDR3 DNA: TGCGCCAGCAGCTTGGCCGACAGAAACACCGGGGAGCTGTTTTTT
clone size: .
D gene: .
J gene: TRBJ2-2
V gene: TRBV5-1

CDR3 protein: CASSPGTGVINYGYTF
CDR3 DNA: TGTGCCAGCAGCCCCGGGACAGGGGTGATTAACTATGGCTACACCTTC
clone size: .
D gene: TRBD1
J gene: TRBJ1-2
V gene: TRBV6-6

CDR3 protein: CASSPSADSYEQYF
CDR3 DNA: TGTGCCAGCAGCCCGAGTGCGGACTCATACGAGCAGTACTTC
clone size: .
D gene: .
J gene: TRBJ2-7
V gene: TRBV7-3

CDR3 protein: CASEEGTGRHRSHNSPLHF
CDR3 DNA: TGTGCCAGCGAGGAGGGGACAGGGCGACACCGGAGTCATAATTCACCCCTCCACTTT
clone size: .
D gene: .
J gene: TRBJ1-6
V gene: TRBV21-1

CDR3 protein: CASSYSPDSNYGYTF
CDR3 DNA: TGTGCCAGCAGTTACTCCCCGGACAGTAACTATGGCTACACCTTC
clone size: .
D gene: .
J gene: TRBJ1-2
V gene: TRBV6-5

CDR3 protein: CASSLGGTGDNEQFF
CDR3 DNA: TGTGCCAGCAGCTTAGGGGGGACAGGGGACAATGAGCAGTTCTTC
clone size: .
D gene: TRBD1
J gene: TRBJ2-1
V gene: TRBV7-2

CDR3 protein: CASSLPVTSGNTGELFF
CDR3 DNA: TGTGCCAGCAGCTTACCGGTTACTAGCGGAAACACCGGGGAGCTGTTTTTT
clone size: once
D gene: TRBD2
J gene: TRBJ2-2
V gene: TRBV7-3

CDR3 protein: CASRSSSGNTGELFF
CDR3 DNA: TGTGCCAGTAGATCCTCATCAGGGAACACCGGGGAGCTGTTTTTT
clone size: .
D gene: .
J gene: TRBJ2-2
V gene: TRBV19

CDR3 protein: CASSQEQGAVPEQYF
CDR3 DNA: TGCGCCAGCAGCCAAGAACAGGGGGCAGTTCCCGAGCAGTACTTC
clone size: .
D gene: TRBD1
J gene: TRBJ2-7
V gene: TRBV4-1

CDR3 protein: CASSAGPGELFF
CDR3 DNA: TGTGCCAGCAGCGCAGGGCCCGGGGAGCTGTTTTTT
clone size: .
D gene: .
J gene: TRBJ2-2
V gene: TRBV6-4

CDR3 protein: CASLGDSSYEQYF
CDR3 DNA: TGTGCCAGCCTGGGGGACAGCTCCTACGAGCAGTACTTC
clone size: .
D gene: TRBD1
J gene: TRBJ2-7
V gene: TRBV28

CDR3 protein: CASSPAGQANTEAFF
CDR3 DNA: TGTGCCAGCAGCCCGGCGGGACAGGCGAACACTGAAGCTTTCTTT
clone size: .
D gene: TRBD1
J gene: TRBJ1-1
V gene: TRBV11-1

CDR3 protein: CASTPSGSSYEQYF
CDR3 DNA: TGTGCCAGCACCCCTAGCGGGTCGTCCTACGAGCAGTACTTC
clone size: .
D gene: TRBD2
J gene: TRBJ2-7
V gene: TRBV5-6

CDR3 protein: CASSPGGQETQYF
CDR3 DNA: TGTGCCAGCTCACCCGGGGGCCAAGAGACCCAGTACTTC
clone size: .
D gene: .
J gene: TRBJ2-5
V gene: TRBV18

CDR3 protein: CASSFLRGGRTQYF
CDR3 DNA: TGTGCCAGCAGCTTTTTGAGGGGAGGACGTACGCAGTATTTT
clone size: once
D gene: .
J gene: TRBJ2-3
V gene: TRBV5-8

CDR3 protein: CASSSRLAGGDTQYF
CDR3 DNA: TGTGCCAGCAGCTCACGACTAGCGGGGGGGGATACGCAGTATTTT
clone size: .
D gene: TRBD2
J gene: TRBJ2-3
V gene: TRBV11-2

CDR3 protein: CASSPLGGSSSYNEQFF
CDR3 DNA: TGTGCCAGCAGCCCCCTGGGGGGATCCAGCTCCTACAATGAGCAGTTCTTC
clone size: once
D gene: .
J gene: TRBJ2-1
V gene: TRBV11-1

CDR3 protein: CASSVGGENSPLHF
CDR3 DNA: TGTGCCAGCAGCGTTGGAGGGGAGAATTCACCCCTCCACTTT
clone size: .
D gene: .
J gene: TRBJ1-6
V gene: TRBV9

CDR3 protein: CASSVVPRSGNEQFF
CDR3 DNA: TGTGCCAGCAGCGTAGTGCCGCGGTCTGGAAATGAGCAGTTCTTC
clone size: .
D gene: .
J gene: TRBJ2-1
V gene: TRBV9

CDR3 protein: CASSLEGRVNTEAFF
CDR3 DNA: TGTGCCAGCAGCTTAGAGGGCAGGGTGAACACTGAAGCTTTCTTT
clone size: .
D gene: .
J gene: TRBJ1-1
V gene: TRBV7-8

CDR3 protein: CASSLASGTGGNEQFF
CDR3 DNA: TGTGCCAGCAGCTTAGCTTCCGGGACAGGGGGCAATGAGCAGTTCTTC
clone size: .
D gene: TRBD1
J gene: TRBJ2-1
V gene: TRBV7-2

CDR3 protein: CASSYSRTGGGDTQYF
CDR3 DNA: TGTGCCAGCAGTTACTCACGCACAGGGGGCGGAGATACGCAGTATTTT
clone size: .
D gene: TRBD1
J gene: TRBJ2-3
V gene: TRBV6-5